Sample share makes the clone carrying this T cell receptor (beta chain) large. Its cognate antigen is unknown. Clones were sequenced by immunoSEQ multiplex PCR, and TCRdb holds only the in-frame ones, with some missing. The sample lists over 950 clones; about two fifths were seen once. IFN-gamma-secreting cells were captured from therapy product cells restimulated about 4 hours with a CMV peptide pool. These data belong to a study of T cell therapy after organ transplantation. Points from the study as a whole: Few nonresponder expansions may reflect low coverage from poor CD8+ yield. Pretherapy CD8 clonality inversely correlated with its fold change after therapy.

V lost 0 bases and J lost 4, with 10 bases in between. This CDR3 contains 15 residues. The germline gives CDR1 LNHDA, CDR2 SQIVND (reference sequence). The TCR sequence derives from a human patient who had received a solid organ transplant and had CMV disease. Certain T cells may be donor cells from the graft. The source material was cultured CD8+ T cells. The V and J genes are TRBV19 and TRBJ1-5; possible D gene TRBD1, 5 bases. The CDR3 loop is CASSIDLGPNQPQHF. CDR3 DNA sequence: TGTGCCAGTAGTATAGATCTGGGACCAAATCAGCCCCAGCATTTT.